One sample yielded the 14 T cell receptor beta chains listed below, sequenced in a study of T cell responses to AZD1222 COVID-19 vaccine. Method: immunoSEQ multiplex PCR; TCRdb's copy keeps in-frame clones and lacks some. The sample has fewer than 85,000 clones, approximately 90% seen once; the top ten hold roughly 1.2%. The specimen comprised peripheral blood, sampled 28 days after the second AZD1222 dose. All receptors come from an adult who received the AZD1222 COVID-19 vaccine.

The chain couples TRBV14 to TRBJ1-1; D not certain. There are 17 residues in the CDR3. V dropped 1 base and J dropped 1 base, with 16 bases sitting between them. CDR1 and CDR2 (germline): SGHDN, FVKESK. The CDR3 DNA sequence: TGTGCCAGCAGCCAAGTCGGGAGAAGTCCTCAGAACACTGAAGCTTTCTTT. Amino acid sequence: CASSQVGRSPQNTEAFF.

The V call is TRBV7-9, the J call TRBJ2-3; TRBD2 might be the D (6 bases). The CDR3 totals 16 residues. Trimming removed 2 bases at V and 5 bases at J, with 17 bases between. Germline-derived CDR1 and CDR2 are SEHNR and FQNEAQ (reference sequence). The CDR3 region has the DNA TGTGCCAGCAGCTTATGGGACGGGAGTGGTAGAGATACGCAGTATTTT. Translation gives CASSLWDGSGRDTQYF.

This rearrangement joins TRBV27 to TRBJ2-1; TRBD2 matches 13 bases. V gave up 6 bases and J gave up 0 bases; unmatched junction bases: 8. The CDR3 covers 18 residues. The germline V gene has CDR1 MNHEY and CDR2 SMNVEV (reference sequence). The CDR3 DNA sequence: TGTGCCAGCAGGACCGGGACTAGCGGGATTGGCTCCTACAATGAGCAGTTCTTC. Translating gives CASRTGTSGIGSYNEQFF.

The V gene is TRBV29-1, the J gene TRBJ1-1; D is ambiguous. The germline V and J ends were trimmed by 8 bases and 0 bases, with 16 bases remaining between them. Germline CDR1 SQVTM, CDR2 ANQGSEA. This CDR3 has 14 amino acids. The CDR3, as DNA: TGCAGCCTCCACACTGACATCATGAACACTGAAGCTTTCTTT. Translation: CSLHTDIMNTEAFF.

The chain joins TRBV28 to TRBJ2-2, with D possibly being TRBD2 (5 bases). Trimming took 6 bases from V and 0 from J, leaving 14 bases between them. CDR1 MDHEN and CDR2 SYDVKM come from the germline V gene. This CDR3 region has 16 residues. CDR3 region: CASSPPGSTNTGELFF. CDR3 DNA: TGTGCCAGCAGCCCCCCGGGATCCACGAACACCGGGGAGCTGTTTTTT.

This chain joins TRBV5-5 and TRBJ1-3; D might be TRBD1 (5 bases). CDR3 length: 14 residues. Germline V gene sequence: CDR1 SGHKS, CDR2 YYEKEE (reference sequence). V was cut by 0 bases and J by 3 bases, with 7 bases left in between. CDR3 region: CASSLEGVGNTIYF. The CDR3 nucleotides are TGTGCCAGCAGCTTGGAAGGGGTTGGAAACACCATATATTTT.

The chain employs TRBV6-4 and TRBJ1-1, with 7 bases identical to TRBD1. The CDR3 contains 14 residues. Trimming at V came to 6 bases and at J to 3 bases, leaving 7 bases not matched to a gene. Germline V gives CDR1 MRHNA, CDR2 SNTAGT. CDR3 bases: TGTGCCAGCAGGCCAGGGGGAAGGGACACTGAAGCTTTCTTT. Protein: CASRPGGRDTEAFF.

This clone was counted a few times. The rearrangement joins TRBV21-1 to TRBJ2-7. TRBV21-1 is listed as a pseudogene. This CDR3 contains 15 residues. CDR3 region: CASSKVGPRSYEQYF. The CDR3 DNA reads TGTGCCAGCAGCAAAGTGGGACCAAGGTCCTACGAGCAGTACTTC.

The V gene is TRBV3-1 (or the pseudogene TRBV3-2), the J gene TRBJ1-2, with D maybe TRBD1 (5 bases). Deletions cut 4 bases from V and 3 bases from J, with 12 bases between. CDR1 is LGHDT, CDR2 YNNKEL, per germline (reference sequence). The CDR3 is 14 residues long. The CDR3: CASSRAGDHYGYTF. The CDR3 region has the DNA TGTGCCAGCAGCCGAGCGGGGGATCACTATGGCTACACCTTC.

The V and J genes are TRBV4-2 and TRBJ2-6; weak D call: TRBD2 (6 bases). The CDR3 has 17 amino acids. Trimming removed 0 bases at V and 0 bases at J, with 9 bases between. CDR1 and CDR2 (germline): LGHNA, YNFKEQ. CDR3 bases: TGTGCCAGCAGCCAAGATTACGGGGGCTCTGGGGCCAACGTCCTGACTTTC. Protein sequence: CASSQDYGGSGANVLTF.

The chain recombines TRBV19 with TRBJ1-5, with D possibly matching TRBD1 (6 bases). Trimming pared 5 bases from V and 2 bases from J, leaving 22 bases between. Germline CDR1 reads LNHDA; CDR2 reads SQIVND (reference sequence). This CDR3 comprises 18 residues. CDR3 sequence (DNA): TGTGCCAGTAGTTTCGGCCCTTCAAGGGGGGAGGGCAATCAGCCCCAGCATTTT. Translating it yields CASSFGPSRGEGNQPQHF.

This chain connects TRBV7-2 to TRBJ1-2, with TRBD1 matching 9 bases. Trimming took 0 bases from V and 8 from J; bases not matched to a gene: 4. From germline, CDR1 is SGHTA and CDR2 FQGNSA. This CDR3 comprises 14 residues. The CDR3 region is CASSLADRGRGYTF. The CDR3 DNA is TGTGCCAGCAGCTTAGCGGACAGGGGTCGAGGCTACACCTTC.

This chain connects TRBV19 to TRBJ2-3; TRBD2 matches 7 bases. The CDR3 runs to 15 residues. The germline V gene has CDR1 LNHDA and CDR2 SQIVND (reference sequence). V dropped 1 base and J dropped 4; count of bases not matched to a gene: 5. The CDR3 region is CASSIVAGAADTQYF. The CDR3 DNA reads as TGTGCCAGTAGTATAGTGGCGGGAGCAGCAGATACGCAGTATTTT.

The chain joins TRBV18 to TRBJ2-5, with D possibly matching TRBD2 (6 bases). The germline V and J ends were trimmed by 3 bases and 4 bases, with 24 bases remaining between them. The V gene's germline CDR1 is KGHSH and CDR2 LQKENI. The CDR3 covers 18 residues. The DNA for the CDR3 is TGTGCCAGCTCACCCTTCCGGGACTCCTTGGCCGGAGGAGAGACCCAGTACTTC. This gives the protein CASSPFRDSLAGGETQYF.